The 27 T cell receptor beta chains listed next were all sequenced from one sample in a study of blood T cell repertoires in COVID-19. Assay used: immunoSEQ multiplex PCR; TCRdb lists only in-frame clones, some missing. The data contain under 300,000 clones, around nine tenths of them singletons. Sequencing was done on a sample of peripheral blood. These receptors originate from a woman aged 70-85 years with COVID-19, enrolled during active disease.

In its sample, this clone was seen once. The rearrangement joins TRBV29-1 to TRBJ1-6; D ambiguous. Germline V gene sequence: CDR1 SQVTM, CDR2 ANQGSEA. The V gene lost 5 bases and the J gene lost 6 bases, with 11 bases spanning the gap. This CDR3 has 13 amino acids. In nucleotides, the CDR3 is TGCAGCGTTAGACGGGAAGCTAATTCACCCCTCCACTTT. It codes for CSVRREANSPLHF.

This clone was counted once. The chain links TRBV29-1 to TRBJ2-7, with 10 bases identical to TRBD1. The CDR3 is made up of 13 amino acids. J lost 2 bases, V lost 7 bases, and 5 bases had no gene match. CDR1 and CDR2 (germline): SQVTM, ANQGSEA. The CDR3 is CSASGTGAYEQYF. The DNA for the CDR3 is TGCAGCGCCTCCGGGACAGGGGCCTACGAGCAGTACTTC.

This clone came up once. The chain couples TRBV4-3 to TRBJ1-2; TRBD1 agrees at 10 bases. Losses at the gene ends were 6 bases for V and 5 bases for J; bases not matched to a gene: 9. Per germline, CDR1 LGHNA and CDR2 YSLEER. The CDR3 has 15 residues. The CDR3 DNA sequence: TGCGCCAGCAGTCCGGACAGGGGGTCTTCATATGGCTACACCTTC. It encodes CASSPDRGSSYGYTF.

This chain uses TRBV30 with TRBJ2-3; TRBD2 is a possible D gene (6 bases). This CDR3 contains 14 residues. V was clipped by 3 bases and J by 8 bases, with 18 bases between them. Per germline, CDR1 GTSNPN and CDR2 SVGIG (reference sequence). The CDR3 reads CAWRGDYQAGTQYF. The CDR3 DNA reads as TGTGCCTGGAGAGGAGACTACCAAGCGGGTACGCAGTATTTT.

This rearrangement joins TRBV4-2 to TRBJ2-1, with a tentative D call TRBD2 (6 bases). Germline V lookup: CDR1 LGHNA, CDR2 YNFKEQ. V was shortened by 7 bases and J by 0 bases, with 13 bases between the two germline ends. This CDR3 has 15 residues. CDR3: CASTPVAVSYNEQFF. Here the CDR3 DNA reads TGTGCCAGCACCCCGGTAGCGGTCTCCTACAATGAGCAGTTCTTC.

The V and J genes are TRBV2 and TRBJ1-6, with TRBD1 matching 7 bases. From germline, CDR1 is SNHLY and CDR2 FYNNEI. J was trimmed by 6 bases and V by 2 bases; bases with no gene match: 4. CDR3 length equals 15 residues. The DNA for the CDR3 is TGTGCCAGCAGTGAACAGAACAGGGGTAATTCACCCCTCCACTTT. Translating it yields CASSEQNRGNSPLHF.

As concerns this clone: Distinct nucleotide sequences in the sample also encode this CDR3. This sequence joins TRBV6-5 and TRBJ2-7, with no clear D. Germline CDR1 is MNHEY and CDR2 is SVGAGI. V was pared by 0 bases and J by 2 bases, with 8 bases between. This CDR3 has 14 amino acids. The CDR3 DNA reads TGTGCCAGCAGTTACTCCGGGTCCGCCTACGAGCAGTACTTC. As protein: CASSYSGSAYEQYF.

The V gene is TRBV12-3 or TRBV12-4, the J gene TRBJ1-1, with TRBD1 matching 9 bases. The CDR3 spans 12 residues. J lost 12 bases, V lost 4 bases, and 6 bases had no gene match. Here the CDR3 reads CASSSTGGASFF. DNA for the CDR3: TGTGCCAGCAGTTCAACAGGGGGCGCGTCTTTCTTT.

The rearrangement links TRBV7-2 to TRBJ2-3, with a tentative D call TRBD2 (5 bases). The V end lost 2 bases, the J end lost 4 bases, and 10 bases lay between the germline ends. Germline V gene sequence: CDR1 SGHTA, CDR2 FQGNSA. The CDR3 is made up of 14 amino acids. CDR3 protein: CASSLRTLSDTQYF. The CDR3 DNA reads as TGTGCCAGCAGCTTAAGGACTCTCTCAGATACGCAGTATTTT. The variable domain in full, with the rest retrieved from reference TRBV7-2 and TRBJ2-3, is GAGVSQSPSNKVTEKGKDVELRCDPISGHTALYWYRQSLGQGLEFLIYFQGNSAPDKSGLPSDRFSAERTGGSVSTLTIQRTQQEDSAVYLCASSLRTLSDTQYFGPGTRLTVL.

In regard to this clone: The junction does not match germline at one end; this may be a read error. The chain carries TRBV5-4 and TRBJ1-1; weak D call: TRBD1 (6 bases). CDR3 length: 14 amino acids. The germline V gene has CDR1 SGHNT and CDR2 YYREEE (reference sequence). The CDR3 bases are TGTGCCAGCAGCTTGGACCAGGGGAACTCTGAAGCTTTCTTT. It specifies CASSLDQGNSEAFF.

V gene TRBV29-1 combines with J gene TRBJ2-7; 9 bases map to TRBD1. CDR1 SQVTM and CDR2 ANQGSEA come from the germline V gene. The trim removed 3 bases at V and 5 bases at J, leaving 8 bases unmatched. The CDR3 is 14 amino acids. The CDR3 coding sequence is TGCAGCGTTGAGCCGACAGGGGGAAGAGACGAGCAGTACTTC. Its translation is CSVEPTGGRDEQYF.

V is TRBV19 and J is TRBJ1-3, with 7 bases aligning to TRBD1. Germline V gene data show CDR1 as LNHDA and CDR2 as SQIVND (reference sequence). The CDR3 has 17 amino acids. With V trimmed by 2 bases and J by 0 bases, 7 bases remained unmatched. CDR3 sequence reads: CASSINPGQISGNTIYF. The CDR3 DNA reads TGTGCCAGTAGTATAAACCCGGGACAGATCTCTGGAAACACCATATATTTT. Using reference TRBV19 and TRBJ1-3 for the parts outside the CDR3, the full variable domain is DGGITQSPKYLFRKEGQNVTLSCEQNLNHDAMYWYRQDPGQGLRLIYYSQIVNDFQKGDIAEGYSVSREKKESFPLTVTSAQKNPTAFYLCASSINPGQISGNTIYFGEGSWLTVV.

This clone occurred a few times. V is TRBV10-3 and J is TRBJ1-1, with D perhaps matching TRBD1 (5 bases). The CDR3 is made up of 16 amino acids. The germline V gene encodes CDR1 ENHRY and CDR2 SYGVKD. With 0 bases removed from V and 7 bases from J, the gap between germline ends came to 18 bases. The DNA of the CDR3 is TGTGCCATCAGTGAGTCTCGGGGGACTTCCGACATTGAAGCTTTCTTT. Protein: CAISESRGTSDIEAFF.

This chain uses TRBV28 with TRBJ1-6; no reliable D call. V was shortened by 4 bases and J by 8 bases, with 9 bases between the two germline ends. Per germline, CDR1 MDHEN and CDR2 SYDVKM. CDR3 length: 13 amino acids. Here the CDR3 reads CASSSRGDSPLHF. CDR3 bases: TGTGCCAGCAGTTCCCGCGGGGATTCACCCCTCCACTTT.

This clone was picked up one time. This chain connects TRBV15 to TRBJ2-1; 8 nucleotides agree with TRBD2. The V and J ends lost 3 bases and 4 bases, in that order; junction bases with no gene match: 8. The CDR3 covers 16 residues. Germline-derived CDR1 and CDR2 are LNHNV and YYDKDF (reference sequence). The CDR3 DNA is TGTGCCACCAGCAGTACCTATAGCGGGGCGTACAATGAGCAGTTCTTC. Translated, it gives CATSSTYSGAYNEQFF. The entire variable domain, with the rest obtained from reference TRBV15 and TRBJ2-1, is as follows: DAMVIQNPRYQVTQFGKPVTLSCSQTLNHNVMYWYQQKSSQAPKLLFHYYDKDFNNEADTPDNFQSRRPNTSFCFLDIRSPGLGDTAMYLCATSSTYSGAYNEQFFGPGTRLTVL.

The rearrangement joins TRBV9 to TRBJ1-3, with D uncertain. Deletions cut 1 base from V and 10 bases from J, with 9 bases between. CDR1 is SGDLS, CDR2 YYNGEE, per germline. The CDR3 spans 12 residues. The CDR3 is CASSVSGDTIYF. In nucleotides, the CDR3 is TGTGCCAGCAGCGTATCCGGAGATACCATATATTTT.

This clone was counted a single time. The CDR3 region is CATSDLNRGGSYEQYF. The CDR3 DNA sequence: TGTGCCACCAGTGATTTGAACAGGGGCGGCTCCTACGAGCAGTACTTC. The rearrangement uses TRBV24-1 and TRBJ2-7; 7 nucleotides align to TRBD1. The J segment lost 0 bases and the V segment lost 0 bases, leaving 4 bases of the junction unmatched. The CDR3 loop spans 16 amino acids. In germline, CDR1 is KGHDR, CDR2 SFDVKD.

The rearrangement links TRBV19 to TRBJ1-5; D remains ambiguous. This CDR3 is built from 17 residues. In germline, CDR1 is LNHDA, CDR2 SQIVND (reference sequence). Between the trimmed V and J ends, which lost 0 bases and 0 bases, there was a span of 12 bases. The CDR3 bases are TGTGCCAGTAGTATAGAACGGGATTATTATAGCAATCAGCCCCAGCATTTT. Amino acids: CASSIERDYYSNQPQHF.

This chain links TRBV30 with TRBJ1-5, with D possibly being TRBD1 (6 bases). Looked up from germline, CDR1 is GTSNPN and CDR2 is SVGIG (reference sequence). The ends were cut back, 0 bases at V and 7 bases at J, with 16 bases in the middle. There are 15 residues in the CDR3. CDR3 in amino acids: CAWSVPGGSRQPQHF. The CDR3 nucleotides are TGTGCCTGGAGTGTACCGGGGGGCAGCAGGCAGCCCCAGCATTTT.

This clone was seen a few times. The rearrangement joins TRBV7-9 to TRBJ2-1, with TRBD2 identical over 8 bases. The CDR3 is 16 residues long. Germline V gives CDR1 SEHNR, CDR2 FQNEAQ (reference sequence). V trimming: 2 bases; J trimming: 3 bases; junction bases outside the gene matches: 6. The CDR3 protein is CASSLQSGGGYNEQFF. In DNA, the CDR3 is TGTGCCAGCAGCTTACAGAGCGGGGGTGGCTACAATGAGCAGTTCTTC. The full variable domain, its missing parts supplied by reference TRBV7-9 and TRBJ2-1, is DTGVSQNPRHKITKRGQNVTFRCDPISEHNRLYWYRQTLGQGPEFLTYFQNEAQLEKSRLLSDRFSAERPKGSFSTLEIQRTEQGDSAMYLCASSLQSGGGYNEQFFGPGTRLTVL.

The chain is built from TRBV2 and TRBJ1-2, with unresolved D. Germline CDR1 SNHLY, CDR2 FYNNEI. CDR3 length: 14 residues. Trimming took off 0 bases at V and 0 bases at J, with 5 bases between the two ends. The CDR3 protein is CASSEAGSNYGYTF. The CDR3 DNA sequence: TGTGCCAGCAGTGAAGCCGGTTCTAACTATGGCTACACCTTC.

This chain links TRBV24-1 with TRBJ2-7, with D possibly being TRBD2 (6 bases). With 0 bases removed from V and 2 bases from J, the gap between germline ends came to 13 bases. The germline V gene encodes CDR1 KGHDR and CDR2 SFDVKD. The length of the CDR3 is 16 residues. The CDR3 DNA is TGTGCCACCAGTGATTTGCGAAGCGGGCATACCTACGAGCAGTACTTC. It encodes CATSDLRSGHTYEQYF.

The CDR3 here is CASSLGQGNTEAFF. CDR3 DNA: TGTGCCAGCAGCCTTGGACAGGGGAACACTGAAGCTTTCTTT. V and J are TRBV6-5 and TRBJ1-1, with 8 positions matching TRBD1. Per germline, CDR1 MNHEY and CDR2 SVGAGI. J lost 1 base, V lost 6 bases, and 4 bases had no gene match. The CDR3 consists of 14 residues.

The chain employs TRBV12-5 and TRBJ2-2, with no clear D. Germline V gives CDR1 LGHNT, CDR2 FRNRAP. The CDR3 contains 13 residues. With 2 bases removed from V and 5 bases from J, the gap between germline ends came to 6 bases. The CDR3: CASGLPPTGELFF. The DNA for the CDR3 is TGTGCTAGTGGTTTGCCCCCAACCGGGGAGCTGTTTTTT. The full variable domain, rest sourced from reference TRBV12-5 and TRBJ2-2, is DARVTQTPRHKVTEMGQEVTMRCQPILGHNTVFWYRQTMMQGLELLAYFRNRAPLDDSGMPKDRFSAEMPDATLATLKIQPSEPRDSAVYFCASGLPPTGELFFGEGSRLTVL.

About this clone itself: Germline and junction disagree at one end, which may indicate a read error. This chain uses TRBV11-2 with TRBJ1-1; D is uncertain. The CDR3 is 9 residues long. Germline lookup yields CDR1 SGHAT and CDR2 FQNNGV. In DNA, the CDR3 is TGTGCCCTCGACGCGGTAATTCACTTT. Encoded protein: CALDAVIHF. Filled out from reference TRBV11-2 and TRBJ1-1, the complete variable domain reads EAGVAQSPRYKIIEKRQSVAFWCNPISGHATLYWYQQILGQGPKLLIQFQNNGVVDDSQLPKDRFSAERLKGVDSTLKIQPAKLEDSAVYLCALDAVIHFGQGTRLTVV.

The rearrangement links TRBV7-2 to TRBJ2-7; 10 bases map to TRBD1. Germline loops: CDR1 SGHTA, CDR2 FQGNSA. The CDR3 extends over 15 amino acids. The junction had 7 bases not matched to a gene; V was cut back by 5 bases and J by 3 bases. For the CDR3, the DNA is TGTGCCAGCAGCCAAGGGACAGGGGTACTCTACGAGCAGTACTTC. This gives the protein CASSQGTGVLYEQYF.

This clone was recorded a few times. The rearrangement uses TRBV5-4 and TRBJ1-3, with TRBD1 identical over 7 bases. V shed 4 bases and J 7 bases; nucleotides not matched to a gene: 17. The CDR3 extends over 17 amino acids. The germline V gene encodes CDR1 SGHNT and CDR2 YYREEE (reference sequence). The CDR3 region is CASSQGGPGTRGNTIYF. The CDR3 nucleotides read TGTGCCAGCAGCCAAGGGGGCCCGGGGACTCGCGGGAACACCATATATTTT.